This is a list of T cell receptor beta chains from one sample in a study of shared clonotypes between healthy human individuals. The repertoire was sequenced with immunoSEQ multiplex PCR; TCRdb's copy has only in-frame clones and lacks some. The table has 1,400,000 or so clones, approximately 98.5% seen once. The sample comprised naive CD4+ T cells sorted from blood. These receptors all come from a man aged 25 to 40 in good health. Each CDR3 is given with its conserved first and last residue. Fields, in order: D gene, clone size, V gene, J gene, CDR3 protein, CDR3 DNA. A D gene is named only where the DNA matches it firmly. Some rows have no size entry. The others give once, few or many, or a class for an expanded clone.

D: TRBD1; size: NA; V: TRBV10-3; J: TRBJ1-1; CDR3: CAISAYLQGAGRPNTEAFF; DNA: TGTGCCATCAGTGCTTACCTCCAGGGGGCGGGCCGACCGAACACTGAAGCTTTCTTT
D: NA; size: NA; V: TRBV2; J: TRBJ2-7; CDR3: CASSDWDRIYEQYF; DNA: TGTGCCAGCAGTGATTGGGATAGAATCTACGAGCAGTACTTC
D: TRBD2; size: NA; V: TRBV19; J: TRBJ2-7; CDR3: CASSITSGGSYEQYF; DNA: TGTGCCAGTAGTATAACTAGCGGGGGATCCTACGAGCAGTACTTC
D: TRBD2; size: NA; V: TRBV5-4; J: TRBJ2-7; CDR3: CASSLAIGGGTYEQYF; DNA: TGTGCCAGCAGCTTGGCGATCGGCGGGGGTACCTACGAGCAGTACTTC
D: TRBD2; size: NA; V: TRBV11-2; J: TRBJ2-1; CDR3: CASSSTSGIANEQFF; DNA: TGTGCCAGCAGCTCGACTAGCGGGATTGCCAATGAGCAGTTCTTC
D: NA; size: once; V: TRBV29-1; J: TRBJ2-4; CDR3: CSVHRDTKNIQYF; DNA: TGCAGCGTACACCGGGACACCAAAAACATTCAGTACTTC
D: NA; size: NA; V: TRBV11-2; J: TRBJ1-4; CDR3: CASSYIRGEKLFF; DNA: TGTGCCAGCAGCTACATCCGAGGGGAAAAACTGTTTTTT
D: TRBD1; size: NA; V: TRBV28; J: TRBJ1-4; CDR3: CASVTSGQGDEKLFF; DNA: TGTGCCAGCGTGACGTCTGGACAGGGAGATGAAAAACTGTTTTTT
D: NA; size: NA; V: TRBV28; J: TRBJ1-2; CDR3: CASSGRWGADLGYTF; DNA: TGTGCCAGCAGTGGTCGGTGGGGCGCCGACCTGGGCTACACCTTC
D: TRBD1; size: NA; V: TRBV9; J: TRBJ1-2; CDR3: CASSVGTAHYGYTF; DNA: TGTGCCAGCAGCGTCGGGACAGCCCACTATGGCTACACCTTC
D: TRBD2; size: NA; V: TRBV18; J: TRBJ2-3; CDR3: CASSPIPGLAGGSTDTQYF; DNA: TGTGCCAGCTCACCAATCCCGGGACTAGCGGGAGGCAGCACAGATACGCAGTATTTT
D: TRBD1; size: once; V: TRBV28; J: TRBJ1-5; CDR3: CASRPGQGLVRNQPQHF; DNA: TGTGCCAGCAGACCGGGACAGGGGCTAGTACGCAATCAGCCCCAGCATTTT
D: TRBD2; size: NA; V: TRBV5-8; J: TRBJ2-3; CDR3: CASSFFGGRIEDTQYF; DNA: TGTGCCAGCAGCTTTTTTGGCGGGAGAATTGAAGATACGCAGTATTTT
D: NA; size: NA; V: TRBV18; J: TRBJ2-4; CDR3: CASSPGIGHGAKNIQYF; DNA: TGTGCCAGCTCACCAGGGATCGGTCACGGAGCCAAAAACATTCAGTACTTC
D: TRBD1; size: NA; V: TRBV7-9; J: TRBJ2-1; CDR3: CASSLARDRDNEQFF; DNA: TGTGCCAGCAGCTTAGCACGCGACAGGGACAATGAGCAGTTCTTC
D: NA; size: NA; V: TRBV11-2; J: TRBJ2-1; CDR3: CASKKHGEQYNEQFF; DNA: TGTGCCAGCAAAAAGCACGGGGAACAGTACAATGAGCAGTTCTTC
D: TRBD2; size: NA; V: TRBV7-3; J: TRBJ2-1; CDR3: CASSLRLAGGRRKGNEQFF; DNA: TGTGCCAGCAGCCTCAGACTAGCGGGAGGTAGAAGGAAGGGCAATGAGCAGTTCTTC
D: NA; size: NA; V: TRBV6-5; J: TRBJ1-4; CDR3: CASSYLGGSEKLFF; DNA: TGTGCCAGCAGTTACTTGGGGGGGAGCGAAAAACTGTTTTTT
D: NA; size: NA; V: TRBV2; J: TRBJ2-2; CDR3: CASSVEGLSGELFF; DNA: TGTGCCAGCAGTGTTGAGGGTTTGTCCGGGGAGCTGTTTTTT
D: NA; size: NA; V: TRBV7-3; J: TRBJ2-3; CDR3: CASSLGVVGFTDTQYF; DNA: TGTGCCAGCAGCTTAGGGGTGGTGGGATTCACAGATACGCAGTATTTT
D: TRBD1; size: NA; V: TRBV5-4; J: TRBJ2-2; CDR3: CASSSPSGTGATGELFF; DNA: TGTGCCAGCAGCTCACCGTCCGGGACAGGGGCCACCGGGGAGCTGTTTTTT
D: TRBD1; size: NA; V: TRBV30; J: TRBJ2-7; CDR3: CAWRTGTGGNEQYF; DNA: TGTGCCTGGAGAACCGGGACAGGGGGGAACGAGCAGTACTTC
D: NA; size: NA; V: TRBV7-9; J: TRBJ2-5; CDR3: CASSLNQGETQYF; DNA: TGTGCCAGCAGTCTCAACCAGGGGGAGACCCAGTACTTC
D: NA; size: NA; V: TRBV5-4; J: TRBJ1-5; CDR3: CASSLIFRINQPQHF; DNA: TGTGCCAGCAGCTTGATCTTTCGTATAAATCAGCCCCAGCATTTT
D: NA; size: once; V: TRBV28; J: TRBJ2-7; CDR3: CASSFSTSSYEQYF; DNA: TGTGCCAGCAGTTTTAGCACCTCCTCCTACGAGCAGTACTTC
D: NA; size: NA; V: TRBV28; J: TRBJ1-2; CDR3: CASIDLSNYGYTF; DNA: TGTGCCAGCATAGACTTATCAAACTATGGCTACACCTTC
D: TRBD2; size: NA; V: TRBV9; J: TRBJ2-1; CDR3: CASSVVSGSDYNEQFF; DNA: TGTGCCAGCAGCGTAGTTAGCGGGAGTGACTACAATGAGCAGTTCTTC
D: TRBD1; size: NA; V: TRBV5-1; J: TRBJ2-5; CDR3: CASSLGDRGRETQYF; DNA: TGCGCCAGCAGCTTAGGCGACAGGGGGCGCGAGACCCAGTACTTC
D: NA; size: NA; V: TRBV5-1; J: TRBJ2-2; CDR3: CASSLTGMNTGELFF; DNA: TGCGCCAGCAGCTTGACAGGAATGAACACCGGGGAGCTGTTTTTT
D: NA; size: NA; V: TRBV9; J: TRBJ1-4; CDR3: CASSPGQGNEKLFF; DNA: TGTGCCAGCAGCCCCGGGCAGGGAAATGAAAAACTGTTTTTT
D: TRBD2; size: once; V: TRBV2; J: TRBJ2-2; CDR3: CASMGAGDTGELFF; DNA: TGTGCCAGCATGGGAGCGGGGGACACCGGGGAGCTGTTTTTT
D: NA; size: NA; V: TRBV19; J: TRBJ2-7; CDR3: CASSIAGLTYEQYF; DNA: TGTGCCAGTAGTATAGCCGGACTGACCTACGAGCAGTACTTC
D: TRBD2; size: NA; V: TRBV14; J: TRBJ2-7; CDR3: CASSQIRGTRAYEQYF; DNA: TGTGCCAGCAGCCAAATTAGAGGGACTAGAGCCTACGAGCAGTACTTC
D: TRBD2; size: NA; V: TRBV29-1; J: TRBJ2-2; CDR3: CSVVAGGRTGELFF; DNA: TGCAGCGTTGTGGCGGGAGGTCGCACCGGGGAGCTGTTTTTT
D: NA; size: NA; V: TRBV5-4; J: TRBJ1-2; CDR3: CASSLPTKITNYGYTF; DNA: TGTGCCAGCAGCTTGCCGACCAAGATTACTAACTATGGCTACACCTTC
D: NA; size: NA; V: TRBV12-5; J: TRBJ2-2; CDR3: CASGFTGLTGTRNTGELFF; DNA: TGTGCTAGTGGTTTTACGGGTCTTACCGGGACACGGAACACCGGGGAGCTGTTTTTT
D: TRBD2; size: NA; V: TRBV5-1; J: TRBJ2-7; CDR3: CASSSGLAGGPYDEQYF; DNA: TGCGCCAGCAGCTCCGGACTAGCGGGAGGGCCGTATGACGAGCAGTACTTC
D: NA; size: NA; V: TRBV7-9; J: TRBJ1-5; CDR3: CASSWGGGGLNQPQHF; DNA: TGTGCCAGCAGCTGGGGTGGAGGGGGGCTCAATCAGCCCCAGCATTTT
D: NA; size: few; V: TRBV18; J: TRBJ2-5; CDR3: CASSPDRETQYF; DNA: TGTGCCAGCTCACCGGACCGGGAGACCCAGTACTTC
D: NA; size: NA; V: TRBV27; J: TRBJ2-1; CDR3: CASSPIAGTPNNEQFF; DNA: TGTGCCAGCAGTCCAATTGCCGGGACACCAAACAATGAGCAGTTCTTC
D: NA; size: NA; V: TRBV7-9; J: TRBJ2-7; CDR3: CASSSRRRDSNYEQYF; DNA: TGTGCCAGCAGCTCACGTAGACGGGACTCCAACTACGAGCAGTACTTC
D: TRBD1; size: NA; V: TRBV11-1; J: TRBJ2-7; CDR3: CASAIPPLGTGGTEQYF; DNA: TGTGCCAGCGCCATCCCCCCCCTGGGGACAGGGGGGACGGAGCAGTACTTC
D: TRBD1; size: NA; V: TRBV5-1; J: TRBJ1-4; CDR3: CASSSQGALGEKLFF; DNA: TGCGCCAGCAGCTCACAGGGGGCGCTTGGGGAAAAACTGTTTTTT
D: TRBD2; size: NA; V: TRBV25-1; J: TRBJ2-3; CDR3: CASSSGSGQNTQYF; DNA: TGTGCCAGCAGTAGCGGGAGCGGTCAAAATACGCAGTATTTT
D: TRBD2; size: NA; V: TRBV5-1; J: TRBJ2-5; CDR3: CASSLGPSREGTQYF; DNA: TGCGCCAGCAGCTTGGGGCCTAGCAGGGAGGGGACCCAGTACTTC
D: TRBD2; size: NA; V: TRBV5-1; J: TRBJ2-5; CDR3: CASRRPAGVSETQYF; DNA: TGCGCCAGCAGGCGGCCGGCGGGAGTGTCGGAGACCCAGTACTTC
D: NA; size: NA; V: TRBV28; J: TRBJ2-1; CDR3: CASSLNEQFF; DNA: TGTGCCAGCAGTTTGAATGAGCAGTTCTTC
D: NA; size: NA; V: TRBV6-6; J: TRBJ2-7; CDR3: CASRMVFSSYEQYF; DNA: TGTGCCAGCAGAATGGTCTTTTCCTCCTACGAGCAGTACTTC
D: NA; size: NA; V: TRBV18; J: TRBJ2-1; CDR3: CASSPLQEGHEQFF; DNA: TGTGCCAGCTCACCTTTGCAGGAGGGTCATGAGCAGTTCTTC
D: TRBD1; size: NA; V: TRBV19; J: TRBJ1-2; CDR3: CATRDRAYGYTF; DNA: TGTGCGACCCGGGACAGGGCCTATGGCTACACCTTC
D: TRBD2; size: NA; V: TRBV18; J: TRBJ2-5; CDR3: CASSPPTASGIGETQYF; DNA: TGTGCCAGCTCACCACCTACGGCTAGCGGGATTGGGGAGACCCAGTACTTC